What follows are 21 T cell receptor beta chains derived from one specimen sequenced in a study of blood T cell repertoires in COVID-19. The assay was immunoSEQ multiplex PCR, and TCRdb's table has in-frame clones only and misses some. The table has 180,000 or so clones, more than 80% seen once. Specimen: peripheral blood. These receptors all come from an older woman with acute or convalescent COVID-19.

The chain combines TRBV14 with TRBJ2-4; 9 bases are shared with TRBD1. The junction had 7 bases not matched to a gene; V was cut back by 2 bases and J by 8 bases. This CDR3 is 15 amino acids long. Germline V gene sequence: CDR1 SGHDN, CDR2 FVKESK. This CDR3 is CASSQRPGQGDIQYF. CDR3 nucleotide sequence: TGTGCCAGCAGCCAACGCCCGGGACAGGGTGACATTCAGTACTTC.

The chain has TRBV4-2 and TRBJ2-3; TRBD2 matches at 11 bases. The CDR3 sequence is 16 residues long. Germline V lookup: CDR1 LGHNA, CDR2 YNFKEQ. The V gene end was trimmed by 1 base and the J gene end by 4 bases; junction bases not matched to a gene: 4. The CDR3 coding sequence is TGTGCCAGCAGCCAAGTGACTAGCGGGACTGCAGATACGCAGTATTTT. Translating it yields CASSQVTSGTADTQYF.

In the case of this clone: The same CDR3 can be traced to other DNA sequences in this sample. CDR3 amino acids: CASSGQSYEQYV. CDR3 coding DNA: TGTGCCAGCAGTGGACAGAGTTACGAGCAGTACGTC. This sequence joins TRBV2 and TRBJ2-7; perhaps TRBD1 as D (5 bases). The CDR3 extends over 12 amino acids. The V end was cut by 4 bases, the J end by 4 bases, with 8 bases between. Germline V gives CDR1 SNHLY, CDR2 FYNNEI.

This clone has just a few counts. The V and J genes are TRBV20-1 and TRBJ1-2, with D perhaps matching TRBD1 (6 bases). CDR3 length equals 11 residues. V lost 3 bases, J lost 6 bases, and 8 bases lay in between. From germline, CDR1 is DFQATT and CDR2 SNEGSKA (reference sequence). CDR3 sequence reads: CSARDSDGYTF. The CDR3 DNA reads TGCAGTGCTAGGGACAGCGATGGCTACACCTTC.

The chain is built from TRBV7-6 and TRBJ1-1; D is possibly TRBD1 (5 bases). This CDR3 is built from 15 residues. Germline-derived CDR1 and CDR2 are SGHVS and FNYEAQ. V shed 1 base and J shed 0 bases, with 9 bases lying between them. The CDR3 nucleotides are TGTGCCAGCAGCTTAGTTGGGGACTTGAACACTGAAGCTTTCTTT. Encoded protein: CASSLVGDLNTEAFF.

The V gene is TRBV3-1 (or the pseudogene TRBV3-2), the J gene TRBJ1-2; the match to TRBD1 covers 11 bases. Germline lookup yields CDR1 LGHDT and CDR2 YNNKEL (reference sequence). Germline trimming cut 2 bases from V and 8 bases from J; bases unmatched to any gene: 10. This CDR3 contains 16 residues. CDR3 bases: TGTGCCAGCAGCCAACGGACAGGGGGCAAGCAGAGGGGCTACACCTTC. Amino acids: CASSQRTGGKQRGYTF.

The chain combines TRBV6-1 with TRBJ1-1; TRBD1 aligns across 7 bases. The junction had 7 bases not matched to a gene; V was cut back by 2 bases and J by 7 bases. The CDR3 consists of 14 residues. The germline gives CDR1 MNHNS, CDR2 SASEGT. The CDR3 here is CASSEPGGVFEAFF. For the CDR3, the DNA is TGTGCCAGCAGTGAACCAGGGGGAGTGTTTGAAGCTTTCTTT.

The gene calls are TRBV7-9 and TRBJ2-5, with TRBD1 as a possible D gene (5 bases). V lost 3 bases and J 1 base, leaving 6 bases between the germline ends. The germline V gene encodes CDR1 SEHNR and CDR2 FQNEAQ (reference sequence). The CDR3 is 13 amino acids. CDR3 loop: CASSLDIQETQYF. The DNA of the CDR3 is TGTGCCAGCAGCTTGGACATCCAAGAGACCCAGTACTTC.

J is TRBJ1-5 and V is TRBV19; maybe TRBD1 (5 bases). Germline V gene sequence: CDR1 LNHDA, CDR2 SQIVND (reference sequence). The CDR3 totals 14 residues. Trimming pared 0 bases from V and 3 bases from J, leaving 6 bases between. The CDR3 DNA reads TGTGCCAGTAGTATAGACAGGGACAATCAGCCCCAGCATTTT. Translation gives CASSIDRDNQPQHF.

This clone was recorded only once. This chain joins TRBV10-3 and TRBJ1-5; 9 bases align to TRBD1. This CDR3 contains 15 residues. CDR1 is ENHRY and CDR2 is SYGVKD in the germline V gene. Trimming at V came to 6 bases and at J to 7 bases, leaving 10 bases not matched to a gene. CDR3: CAISGSGQGVQPQHF. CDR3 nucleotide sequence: TGTGCCATCAGCGGATCGGGACAGGGAGTCCAGCCCCAGCATTTT.

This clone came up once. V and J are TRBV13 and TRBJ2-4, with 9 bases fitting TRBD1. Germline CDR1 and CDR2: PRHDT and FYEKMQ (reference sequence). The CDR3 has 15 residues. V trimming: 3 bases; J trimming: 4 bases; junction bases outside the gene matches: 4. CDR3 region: CASSLSGQGKNIQYF. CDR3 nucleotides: TGTGCCAGCAGCTTGTCGGGACAGGGTAAAAACATTCAGTACTTC. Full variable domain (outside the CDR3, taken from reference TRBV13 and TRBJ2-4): AAGVIQSPRHLIKEKRETATLKCYPIPRHDTVYWYQQGPGQDPQFLISFYEKMQSDKGSIPDRFSAQQFSDYHSELNMSSLELGDSALYFCASSLSGQGKNIQYFGAGTRLSVL.

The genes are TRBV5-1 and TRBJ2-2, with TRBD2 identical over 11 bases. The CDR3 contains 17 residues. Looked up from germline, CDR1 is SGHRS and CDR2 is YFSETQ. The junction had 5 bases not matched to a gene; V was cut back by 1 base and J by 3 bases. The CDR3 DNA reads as TGCGCCAGCAGCTTGTTAGCGGGAGGGGTTTACACCGGGGAGCTGTTTTTT. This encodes CASSLLAGGVYTGELFF.

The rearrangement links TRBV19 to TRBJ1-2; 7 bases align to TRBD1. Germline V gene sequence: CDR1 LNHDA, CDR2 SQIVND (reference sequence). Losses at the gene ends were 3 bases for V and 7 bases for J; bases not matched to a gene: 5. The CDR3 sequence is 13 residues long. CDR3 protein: CASSILHRGGYTF. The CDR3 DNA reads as TGTGCCAGTAGTATCCTACACAGGGGTGGCTACACCTTC.

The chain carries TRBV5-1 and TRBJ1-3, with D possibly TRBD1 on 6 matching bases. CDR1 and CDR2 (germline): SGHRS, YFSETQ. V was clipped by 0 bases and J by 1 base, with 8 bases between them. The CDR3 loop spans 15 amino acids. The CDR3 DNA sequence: TGCGCCAGCAGCTTGGCCGGGACATCTGGAAACACCATATATTTT. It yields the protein CASSLAGTSGNTIYF.

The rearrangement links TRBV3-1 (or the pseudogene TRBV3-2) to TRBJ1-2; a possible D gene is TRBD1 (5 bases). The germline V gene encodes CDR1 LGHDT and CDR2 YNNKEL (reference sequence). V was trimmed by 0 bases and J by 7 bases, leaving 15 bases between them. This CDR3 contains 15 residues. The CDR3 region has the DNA TGTGCCAGCAGCCAAGATAGGAGCGGGGGACGTGGCTACACCTTC. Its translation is CASSQDRSGGRGYTF.

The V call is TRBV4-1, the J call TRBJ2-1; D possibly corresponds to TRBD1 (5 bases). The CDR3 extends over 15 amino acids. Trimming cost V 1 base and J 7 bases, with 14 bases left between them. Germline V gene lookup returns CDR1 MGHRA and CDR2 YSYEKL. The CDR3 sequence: CASSQAERGGNEQFF. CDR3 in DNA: TGCGCCAGCAGCCAAGCCGAAAGGGGTGGGAATGAGCAGTTCTTC.

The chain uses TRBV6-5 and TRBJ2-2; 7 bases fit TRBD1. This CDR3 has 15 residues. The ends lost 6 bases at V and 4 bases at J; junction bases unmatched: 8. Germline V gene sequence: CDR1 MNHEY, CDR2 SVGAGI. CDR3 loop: CASRHDRVATGELFF. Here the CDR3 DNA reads TGTGCCAGCAGACACGACAGGGTGGCCACCGGGGAGCTGTTTTTT.

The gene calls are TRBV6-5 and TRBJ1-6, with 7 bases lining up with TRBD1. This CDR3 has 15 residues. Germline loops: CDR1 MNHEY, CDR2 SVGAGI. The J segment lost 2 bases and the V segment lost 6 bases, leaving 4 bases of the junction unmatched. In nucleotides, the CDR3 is TGTGCCAGCAGAGACGGGACAGCCTATAATTCACCCCTCCACTTT. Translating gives CASRDGTAYNSPLHF.

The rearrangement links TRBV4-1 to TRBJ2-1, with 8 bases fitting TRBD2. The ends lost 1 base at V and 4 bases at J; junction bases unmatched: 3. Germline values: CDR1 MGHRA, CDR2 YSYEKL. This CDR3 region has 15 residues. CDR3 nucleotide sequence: TGCGCCAGCAGCCAAGTCCCTAGCGGGTACAATGAGCAGTTCTTC. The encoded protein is CASSQVPSGYNEQFF.

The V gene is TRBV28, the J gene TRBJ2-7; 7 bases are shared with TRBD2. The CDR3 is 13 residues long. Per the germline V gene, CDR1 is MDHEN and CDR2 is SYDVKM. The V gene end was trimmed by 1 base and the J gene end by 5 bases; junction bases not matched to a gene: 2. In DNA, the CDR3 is TGTGCCAGCAGTTTATCGGGAGGCGACGAGCAGTACTTC. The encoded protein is CASSLSGGDEQYF.

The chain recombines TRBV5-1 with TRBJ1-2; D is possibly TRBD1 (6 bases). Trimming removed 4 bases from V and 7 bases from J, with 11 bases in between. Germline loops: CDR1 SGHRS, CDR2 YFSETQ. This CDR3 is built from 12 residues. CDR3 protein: CASSPTGTGYTF. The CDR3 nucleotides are TGCGCCAGCAGCCCTACAGGGACTGGCTACACCTTC.